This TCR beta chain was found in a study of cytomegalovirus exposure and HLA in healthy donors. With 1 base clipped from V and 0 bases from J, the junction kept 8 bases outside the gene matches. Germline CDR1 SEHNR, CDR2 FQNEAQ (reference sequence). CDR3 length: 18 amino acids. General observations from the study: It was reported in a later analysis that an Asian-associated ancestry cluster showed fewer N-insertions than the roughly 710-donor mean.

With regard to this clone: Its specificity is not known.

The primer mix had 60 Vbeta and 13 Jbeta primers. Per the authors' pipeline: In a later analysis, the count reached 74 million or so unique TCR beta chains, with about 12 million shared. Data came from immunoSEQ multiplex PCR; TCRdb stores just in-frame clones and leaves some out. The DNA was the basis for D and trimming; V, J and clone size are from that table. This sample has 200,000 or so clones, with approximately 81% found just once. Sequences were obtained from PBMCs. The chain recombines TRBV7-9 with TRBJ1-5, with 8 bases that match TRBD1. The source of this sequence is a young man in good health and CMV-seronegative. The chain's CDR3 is CASSLVGDRSYSNQPQHF. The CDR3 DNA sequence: TGTGCCAGCAGCTTAGTAGGGGACAGGAGTTATAGCAATCAGCCCCAGCATTTT.